This entry lists 17 T cell receptor beta chains sequenced from one sample in a study of post-analysis software for immune sequencing data. Included in the TCR beta cDNA libraries were unique molecular identifiers. TCRdb processed the PCR reads anew with MiXCR; each CDR3 protein has one entry. Found here are hundreds of thousands of distinct CDR3 sequences, roughly 45% of them singletons; the top ten hold over 10%. Study-level findings and limits: Elevated frequency relative to controls characterized several TRBV segments in patients, TRBV5-6, TRBV5-1 and TRBV20-1 among them.

These receptors lack a known antigen. The sample taken for sequencing was blood. Receptor source: a girl aged 5-17 years with multiple sclerosis.

The genes are TRBV27 and TRBJ2-3, with D hard to call. V was clipped by 8 bases and J by 1 base, with 13 bases between them. Germline V gene lookup returns CDR1 MNHEY and CDR2 SMNVEV (reference sequence). This CDR3 contains 14 residues. CDR3 sequence reads: CASSRPSGTDTQYF. Here the CDR3 DNA reads TGTGCCAGCTCGAGGCCCTCGGGCACAGATACGCAGTATTTT.

A word on this clonotype: This may be a read error, as it is one base from a much larger clone. The V and J genes are TRBV29-1 and TRBJ2-7; no definite D call. The J call may be in error: the DNA end matches TRBJ2-5 better. Germline V lookup: CDR1 SQVTM, CDR2 ANQGSEA. This CDR3 is 11 amino acids long. This chain's CDR3 is CSVENLGTQYF. CDR3 nucleotides: TGCAGCGTCGAGAATTTGGGGACCCAGTACTTC.

This clonotype was counted only a few times. The rearrangement links TRBV7-9 to TRBJ1-2, with D unresolved. Germline values: CDR1 SEHNR, CDR2 FQNEAQ (reference sequence). Deletions cut 6 bases from V and 4 bases from J, with 18 bases between. The CDR3 is 15 residues long. CDR3 nucleotides: TGTGCCAGCAGTTACGAAGAGCTCACAGTCTATGGCTACACCTTC. It translates to CASSYEELTVYGYTF.

The chain combines TRBV27 with TRBJ2-1, with 11 bases matching TRBD2. The germline CDR1 and CDR2 sequences are MNHEY and SMNVEV (reference sequence). V lost 6 bases, J lost 8 bases, and 12 bases stayed unmatched. CDR3 length: 16 residues. Here the CDR3 DNA reads TGTGCCAGCAGCCCAATTAGCGGGAGGGCCCGGGATGAGCAGTTCTTC. Translation: CASSPISGRARDEQFF.

The rearrangement links TRBV4-3 to TRBJ2-7; 10 nucleotides line up with TRBD2. Germline CDR1 LGHNA, CDR2 YSLEER. The CDR3 length is 16 residues. The ends lost 0 bases at V and 6 bases at J; junction bases unmatched: 8. The CDR3 loop reads CASSQDPASGSGEQYF. In DNA form, the CDR3 reads TGCGCCAGCAGCCAAGATCCGGCTAGCGGGAGCGGCGAGCAGTACTTC.

This clonotype showed up just a few times. The V gene is TRBV28, the J gene TRBJ2-3, with 10 bases identical to TRBD1. V was pared by 4 bases and J by 0 bases, with 4 bases of the junction left unmatched. Germline V gives CDR1 MDHEN, CDR2 SYDVKM. The CDR3 length is 16 residues. The CDR3 reads CASSSDRGASTDTQYF. CDR3 bases: TGTGCCAGCAGTTCGGACAGGGGGGCTAGCACAGATACGCAGTATTTT.

This chain links TRBV7-2 with TRBJ1-2, with TRBD1 as a possible D gene (5 bases). Deletions cut 1 base from V and 5 bases from J, with 11 bases between. The CDR3 consists of 14 residues. Germline V gene sequence: CDR1 SGHTA, CDR2 FQGNSA. For the CDR3, the DNA is TGTGCCAGCAGCTTAGTGGGGACGGATTATGGCTACACCTTC. Translation gives CASSLVGTDYGYTF.

J is TRBJ2-1 and V is TRBV2, with 9 bases identical to TRBD1. With V trimmed by 7 bases and J by 3 bases, 4 bases remained unmatched. From germline, CDR1 is SNHLY and CDR2 FYNNEI. This CDR3 has 14 residues. The CDR3 bases are TGTGCCAGCAAAGGGGACAGGGTCTACAATGAGCAGTTCTTC. As protein: CASKGDRVYNEQFF.

Turning to this clonotype: At one boundary the junction diverges from the germline segment, which might be a read error. V gene TRBV4-1 combines with J gene TRBJ1-1; TRBD1 is a possible D gene (5 bases). Germline values: CDR1 MGHRA, CDR2 YSYEKL. This CDR3 has 13 amino acids. The chain's CDR3 is CATSWGEDTEAFF. The CDR3 bases are TGCGCCACCAGCTGGGGGGAGGACACTGAAGCTTTCTTT.

This clonotype was counted between two and nine times. The chain employs TRBV6-5 and TRBJ2-1, with D possibly being TRBD1 (6 bases). Deletions cut 5 bases from V and 10 bases from J, with 9 bases between. CDR3 size: 11 residues. The germline gives CDR1 MNHEY, CDR2 SVGAGI. CDR3 nucleotides: TGTGCCAGCAGTCGACAGGAGGAGCAGTTCTTC. This translates into CASSRQEEQFF.

The chain has TRBV4-1 and TRBJ2-3, with unresolved D. The CDR3 spans 16 residues. V shed 4 bases and J shed 6 bases, with 20 bases lying between them. In germline, CDR1 is MGHRA, CDR2 YSYEKL. The CDR3 sequence is CASSLGVAPPWDTQYF. In DNA, the CDR3 is TGCGCCAGCAGCCTTGGGGTAGCCCCCCCATGGGATACGCAGTATTTT.

The V and J genes are TRBV6-5 and TRBJ2-7; D unresolved. This CDR3 is 12 amino acids long. Trimming took 0 bases from V and 6 from J, leaving 6 bases between them. Germline CDR1 and CDR2: MNHEY and SVGAGI. This CDR3 reads CASSYSGCEQYF. DNA of the CDR3: TGTGCCAGCAGTTACTCAGGGTGCGAGCAGTACTTC.

V is TRBV6-2 or TRBV6-3 and J is TRBJ2-1; maybe TRBD2 (7 bases). The CDR3 has 16 residues. With 0 bases removed from V and 9 bases from J, the gap between germline ends came to 18 bases. CDR1 and CDR2 (germline): MNHEY, SVGEGT. CDR3 nucleotide sequence: TGTGCCAGCAGTTACTCGATGCGGGGGCTAAGTGGTGAGCAGTTCTTC. Encoded protein: CASSYSMRGLSGEQFF.

The V and J genes are TRBV5-1 and TRBJ2-4, with TRBD1 as a possible D gene (6 bases). The J call is in doubt because the DNA end fits TRBJ2-7 better. The CDR3 has 14 amino acids. Germline V gives CDR1 SGHRS, CDR2 YFSETQ. Written as DNA, the CDR3 is TGCGCCAGCAGCTTGGCGCAGGGGACCTACGAGCAGTACTTC. Protein product: CASSLAQGTYEQYF.

The CDR3: CSVEWDYQETQYF. CDR3 DNA: TGCAGCGTTGAATGGGACTACCAAGAGACCCAGTACTTC. The rearrangement uses TRBV29-1 and TRBJ2-5; the D gene is possibly TRBD2 (6 bases). The CDR3 extends over 13 amino acids. Trimming took off 2 bases at V and 0 bases at J, with 7 bases between the two ends. Germline V gene lookup returns CDR1 SQVTM and CDR2 ANQGSEA.

The V gene is TRBV14, the J gene TRBJ2-3, with 7 nucleotides matching TRBD2. Trimming at V came to 0 bases and at J to 2 bases, leaving 5 bases not matched to a gene. This CDR3 has 16 amino acids. Per the germline V gene, CDR1 is SGHDN and CDR2 is FVKESK. In DNA, the CDR3 is TGTGCCAGCAGCCAAGATTTGCGACTAGCCACAGATACGCAGTATTTT. This codes for CASSQDLRLATDTQYF.

The chain recombines TRBV4-3 with TRBJ2-1; 10 bases map to TRBD2. This CDR3 is built from 16 residues. V shed 5 bases and J 5 bases; nucleotides not matched to a gene: 9. CDR1 LGHNA and CDR2 YSLEER come from the germline V gene. CDR3 nucleotides: TGCGCCAGCAGCATTCGGACTAGCGGCAAAGACAATGAGCAGTTCTTC. Residues: CASSIRTSGKDNEQFF.